The 30 T cell receptor beta chains below all came from one sample that was sequenced in a study of neoadjuvant anti-PD-1 for oral cavity cancer (dated by TCRdb to the early 2020s). The library came from the immunoSEQ multiplex PCR assay. In its TCRdb copy, this immuneACCESS table keeps in-frame sequences only and misses some clones. Where compared with another copy, unresolved V genes explain less than half of these, and the others have no known cause. This sample gives approximately 37,000 clones in total; around 40% of them show up just once. The ten largest clones add up to 16% of the sample. This specimen's time point label, interpreted: after neoadjuvant nivolumab, at surgical resection. The sample consisted of tumor tissue, taken after nivolumab (anti-PD-1) treatment. The receptors derive from a person between 35 and 79 years old with oral cavity squamous cell carcinoma.

This clone came up a few times. The chain employs TRBV2 and TRBJ2-2, with 9 bases that match TRBD1. Per germline, CDR1 SNHLY and CDR2 FYNNEI. The CDR3 contains 13 residues. V dropped 11 bases and J dropped 3; count of bases not matched to a gene: 4. For the CDR3, the DNA is TGTGCCGGGGGACAGGGTTACACCGGGGAGCTGTTTTTT. Translation: CAGGQGYTGELFF.

This clone was detected a few times. The CDR3: CASNAGDSFGNTEAFF. DNA for the CDR3: TGTGCCAGCAATGCGGGAGACAGTTTTGGGAACACTGAAGCTTTCTTT. The rearrangement uses TRBV2 and TRBJ1-1, with D possibly TRBD1 on 5 matching bases. V shed 7 bases and J shed 1 base, with 19 bases lying between them. Germline V gene data show CDR1 as SNHLY and CDR2 as FYNNEI. The CDR3 is 16 amino acids.

The V call is TRBV2, the J call TRBJ1-1, with D uncertain. This CDR3 is built from 13 residues. Germline-derived CDR1 and CDR2 are SNHLY and FYNNEI. The V end lost 7 bases, the J end lost 6 bases, and 15 bases lay between the germline ends. The CDR3 reads CASIRTLSPEAFF. Here the CDR3 DNA reads TGTGCCAGCATCCGGACTCTTTCCCCTGAAGCTTTCTTT.

In its sample, this clone was seen a few times. CDR3 sequence reads: CASSLLGVYEQYF. The CDR3 DNA reads TGTGCCAGCAGTTTATTGGGGGTTTACGAGCAGTACTTC. The chain links TRBV28 to TRBJ2-7; D assignment may be TRBD1 or TRBD2 (5 bases each). V was trimmed by 1 base and J by 4 bases, leaving 8 bases between them. The CDR3 is 13 residues long. Germline loops: CDR1 MDHEN, CDR2 SYDVKM.

This clone was recorded many times. The V and J genes are TRBV9 and TRBJ2-7, with 8 bases fitting TRBD1. The CDR3 consists of 16 residues. V lost 2 bases, J lost 3 bases, and 10 bases stayed unmatched. Germline-derived CDR1 and CDR2 are SGDLS and YYNGEE. The CDR3 sequence: CASSVSSTGEFYEQYF. The CDR3, as DNA: TGTGCCAGCAGCGTTTCCTCGACAGGGGAATTCTACGAGCAGTACTTC.

This clone was observed a few times. J is TRBJ2-1 and V is TRBV5-1; tentative D call: TRBD1 (5 bases). The germline V gene has CDR1 SGHRS and CDR2 YFSETQ. The CDR3 sequence is 12 residues long. Trimming left V 6 bases short and J 3 bases short, with 7 bases between. CDR3 in amino acids: CASIDSYNEQFF. The CDR3 DNA is TGCGCCAGCATTGACAGCTACAATGAGCAGTTCTTC.

This clone has ten or more counts. The chain couples TRBV9 to TRBJ2-2; the D gene is possibly TRBD2 (6 bases). The V gene's germline CDR1 is SGDLS and CDR2 YYNGEE. The CDR3 spans 14 residues. V lost 3 bases and J 7 bases, leaving 13 bases between the germline ends. CDR3 protein: CASSETGGDGELFF. CDR3 sequence (DNA): TGTGCCAGCAGCGAGACGGGCGGGGACGGGGAGCTGTTTTTT.

This clone has a handful of counts. The J gene is TRBJ1-2, the V gene TRBV7-3; possible D gene TRBD1, 6 bases. This CDR3 has 14 residues. Trimming took 2 bases from V and 13 from J, leaving 20 bases between them. CDR1 and CDR2 from the germline V gene are SGHTA and FQGTGA. CDR3 residues: CASSLVVSGQPATF. The CDR3 nucleotides are TGTGCCAGCAGCTTAGTCGTCTCCGGACAGCCTGCCACCTTC.

The chain combines TRBV9 with TRBJ1-2; no reliable D call. The V gene lost 4 bases and the J gene lost 4 bases, with 8 bases spanning the gap. The V gene's germline CDR1 is SGDLS and CDR2 YYNGEE. This CDR3 region has 12 residues. CDR3: CASSLSAYGYTF. CDR3 bases: TGTGCCAGCAGCCTTTCGGCCTATGGCTACACCTTC.

This chain connects TRBV15 to TRBJ2-1; TRBD2 might be the D (5 bases). This CDR3 contains 14 residues. V lost 0 bases, J lost 10 bases, and 13 bases lay in between. In germline, CDR1 is LNHNV, CDR2 YYDKDF (reference sequence). The chain's CDR3 is CATSRDVGLREQFF. The CDR3 DNA is TGTGCCACCAGCAGAGATGTAGGACTGAGGGAGCAGTTCTTC. The whole variable domain, remainder taken from reference TRBV15 and TRBJ2-1, is DAMVIQNPRYQVTQFGKPVTLSCSQTLNHNVMYWYQQKSSQAPKLLFHYYDKDFNNEADTPDNFQSRRPNTSFCFLDIRSPGLGDTAMYLCATSRDVGLREQFFGPGTRLTVL.

The chain employs TRBV9 and TRBJ2-7; 7 bases line up with TRBD2. This CDR3 contains 15 residues. From germline, CDR1 is SGDLS and CDR2 YYNGEE. Germline trimming cut 2 bases from V and 5 bases from J; bases unmatched to any gene: 10. As DNA, the CDR3 is TGTGCCAGCAGCGTGGGGCTGGCGGGAGTAAACGAGCAGTACTTC. Amino acids: CASSVGLAGVNEQYF.

CDR3 sequence (DNA): TGTGCCAGCAGTTACTATCCCGGGACAGGGGGAGATGGCTACACCTTC. Translating it yields CASSYYPGTGGDGYTF. The rearrangement links TRBV27 to TRBJ1-2; 11 nucleotides line up with TRBD1. The germline gives CDR1 MNHEY, CDR2 SMNVEV (reference sequence). This CDR3 is 16 amino acids long. V dropped 4 bases and J dropped 6; count of bases not matched to a gene: 10.

This chain links TRBV29-1 with TRBJ2-6; D gene ambiguous. V was clipped by 4 bases and J by 8 bases, with 15 bases between them. Germline CDR1 reads SQVTM; CDR2 reads ANQGSEA. There are 14 residues in the CDR3. CDR3 nucleotides: TGCAGCGTTGTCGAGATCAGTTCACCCAACGTCCTGACTTTC. Translating gives CSVVEISSPNVLTF. The full variable domain, its missing parts supplied by reference TRBV29-1 and TRBJ2-6, is SAVISQKPSRDICQRGTSLTIQCQVDSQVTMMFWYRQQPGQSLTLIATANQGSEATYESGFVIDKFPISRPNLTFSTLTVSNMSPEDSSIYLCSVVEISSPNVLTFGAGSRLTVL.

This clone turned up a few times. The CDR3 reads CASSTYIGTQYF. The CDR3, as DNA: TGTGCCAGCAGTACTTACATCGGGACCCAGTACTTC. The rearrangement links TRBV6-6 to TRBJ2-5; D gene ambiguous. V lost 5 bases and J lost 7, with 11 bases in between. The CDR3 has 12 amino acids. Germline CDR1 is MNHNY and CDR2 is SVGAGI (reference sequence).

A few counts support this clone. This rearrangement joins TRBV7-7 to TRBJ2-5, with 8 nucleotides matching TRBD1. The CDR3 contains 16 residues. V dropped 5 bases and J dropped 4; count of bases not matched to a gene: 12. Germline CDR1 reads SSHAT; CDR2 reads FNYEAQ (reference sequence). The CDR3 DNA reads as TGTGCCAGCAGCCCTATCAGTCCCACAGGGGGAGAGACCCAGTACTTC. It specifies CASSPISPTGGETQYF.

J is TRBJ2-1 and V is TRBV5-1; 7 bases are a match to TRBD2. Looked up from germline, CDR1 is SGHRS and CDR2 is YFSETQ. Trimming at V came to 6 bases and at J to 6 bases, leaving 12 bases not matched to a gene. This CDR3 is 15 amino acids long. The CDR3 here is CASKGVAGEGNEQFF. The CDR3 DNA reads as TGCGCCAGCAAAGGGGTCGCGGGAGAGGGCAATGAGCAGTTCTTC.

V and J are TRBV25-1 and TRBJ1-2; D not certain. CDR1 and CDR2 from the germline V gene are MGHDK and SYGVNS. This CDR3 comprises 13 residues. Trimming removed 2 bases from V and 5 bases from J, with 9 bases in between. The CDR3 region has the DNA TGTGCCAGCAGTGAAGGAGACGGTTATGGCTACACCTTC. Translated, it gives CASSEGDGYGYTF.

This rearrangement joins TRBV28 to TRBJ1-1, with D perhaps TRBD1 (5 bases). V lost 1 base, J lost 1 base, and 10 bases lay in between. The CDR3 runs 15 residues. The germline V gene has CDR1 MDHEN and CDR2 SYDVKM. As DNA, the CDR3 is TGTGCCAGCAGTTTATTCAGCGGGGCGAACACTGAAGCTTTCTTT. Its protein product is CASSLFSGANTEAFF.

This clone is labeled medium-sized. The chain couples TRBV14 to TRBJ1-1, with D possibly being TRBD1 (6 bases). The CDR3 sequence is 15 residues long. Germline-derived CDR1 and CDR2 are SGHDN and FVKESK. V lost 5 bases and J 0 bases, leaving 13 bases between the germline ends. In DNA form, the CDR3 reads TGTGCCAGCAGCTCCGCAGGGGCCCTGAACACTGAAGCTTTCTTT. Translated: CASSSAGALNTEAFF.

The sample holds a few counts of this clone. The gene calls are TRBV18 and TRBJ2-7; D is unclear. CDR3 length: 12 residues. Trimming removed 3 bases at V and 2 bases at J, with 5 bases between. The germline V gene has CDR1 KGHSH and CDR2 LQKENI. The CDR3 DNA reads TGTGCCAGCTCACCGGCGGCCTACGAGCAGTACTTC. Translated: CASSPAAYEQYF.

This clone was seen more than once but under ten times. The likely explanation is a read error, given a far larger clone one base away. Different DNA sequences within this sample yield the same CDR3. The rearrangement links TRBV4-1 to TRBJ2-3; D uncertain. The V end was cut by 1 base, the J end by 4 bases, with 6 bases between. CDR1 and CDR2 (germline): MGHRA, YSYEKL. The CDR3 is 13 residues long. This CDR3 reads CASSQGTADTQYF. In DNA, the CDR3 is TGCGCCAGCAGCCAAGGGACGGCAGATACGCAGTATTTT.

V is TRBV2 and J is TRBJ2-7; 10 bases align to TRBD2. This CDR3 spans 17 amino acids. The trim removed 2 bases at V and 2 bases at J, leaving 9 bases unmatched. CDR1 is SNHLY, CDR2 FYNNEI, per germline. The CDR3 nucleotides are TGTGCCAGCAGTGAATTGGCTAGCGGGAGTATAACCTACGAGCAGTACTTC. Translation: CASSELASGSITYEQYF.

The table lists this clone with a few counts. The rearrangement uses TRBV2 and TRBJ2-7; 9 nucleotides match TRBD1. The CDR3 is 14 residues long. The germline gives CDR1 SNHLY, CDR2 FYNNEI. V shed 5 bases and J 3 bases; nucleotides not matched to a gene: 5. CDR3 loop: CASSWTGVFYEQYF. The CDR3 DNA follows: TGTGCCAGCAGTTGGACAGGGGTGTTCTACGAGCAGTACTTC.

This chain uses TRBV7-8 with TRBJ1-4; no definite D call. The CDR3 extends over 13 amino acids. The germline V gene encodes CDR1 SGHVS and CDR2 FQNEAQ. V dropped 5 bases and J dropped 8 bases, with 12 bases sitting between them. CDR3 nucleotides: TGTGCCAGCAGCCCCGGCATCGGGGAAAAACTGTTTTTT. This translates into CASSPGIGEKLFF.

The chain has TRBV30 and TRBJ1-1; D remains ambiguous. The CDR3 is 14 amino acids. V shed 2 bases and J shed 3 bases, with 13 bases lying between them. Germline loops: CDR1 GTSNPN, CDR2 SVGIG (reference sequence). The CDR3 DNA reads as TGTGCCTGGAGTCTTATACCGGTGGACACTGAAGCTTTCTTT. It specifies CAWSLIPVDTEAFF.

The chain uses TRBV28 and TRBJ1-1; weak D call: TRBD1 (6 bases). The CDR3 covers 14 residues. Germline CDR1 MDHEN, CDR2 SYDVKM. Between the trimmed V and J ends, which lost 3 bases and 2 bases, there was a span of 10 bases. The CDR3 nucleotides are TGTGCCAGCAGTTTGGGACAACTAAACACTGAAGCTTTCTTT. It specifies CASSLGQLNTEAFF. The full variable domain, in which reference TRBV28 and TRBJ1-1 provide the parts outside the CDR3, is DVKVTQSSRYLVKRTGEKVFLECVQDMDHENMFWYRQDPGLGLRLIYFSYDVKMKEKGDIPEGYSVSREKKERFSLILESASTNQTSMYLCASSLGQLNTEAFFGQGTRLTVV.

This clone has at least ten counts. One end of the junction varies from germline; a read error may be responsible. The V gene is TRBV5-4, the J gene TRBJ2-5; TRBD2 might be the D (6 bases). Per germline, CDR1 SGHNT and CDR2 YYREEE (reference sequence). The CDR3 has 12 residues. In DNA, the CDR3 is TGTGCCAGCAGCTACGGGACTTCCCAATGGCACTTC. It encodes CASSYGTSQWHF.

This chain links TRBV30 with TRBJ1-1; 7 bases are a match to TRBD1. The V segment lost 3 bases and the J segment 3 bases; nucleotides outside the gene matches: 4. The length of the CDR3 is 13 residues. Germline-derived CDR1 and CDR2 are GTSNPN and SVGIG (reference sequence). The CDR3 region is CAWSRQGDTEAFF. For the CDR3, the DNA is TGTGCCTGGAGCCGACAGGGCGACACTGAAGCTTTCTTT.

This chain connects TRBV11-2 to TRBJ1-4; D gene ambiguous. Germline loops: CDR1 SGHAT, CDR2 FQNNGV. This CDR3 has 15 amino acids. V was shortened by 5 bases and J by 5 bases, with 15 bases between the two germline ends. The CDR3 protein is CASSLTDGTNEKLFF. DNA of the CDR3: TGTGCCAGCAGCCTGACGGACGGCACAAATGAAAAACTGTTTTTT.

This clone was seen only a few times. The rearrangement uses TRBV19 and TRBJ2-2; TRBD1 might be the D (6 bases). Germline V CDR1 and CDR2: LNHDA, SQIVND (reference sequence). V gave up 6 bases and J gave up 4 bases, with 12 bases separating them. This CDR3 region has 14 residues. The CDR3 protein is CASRAGEITGELFF. Here the CDR3 DNA reads TGTGCCAGTAGGGCAGGGGAGATCACCGGGGAGCTGTTTTTT.